This T cell receptor beta chain was sequenced for a study of blood T cell repertoires in COVID-19. The wider study: Samples of COVID-19 (acute and convalescent) were obtained from the United States, Italy and Spain. PBMCs, B-cell-depleted T cells, or T cells provided the cDNA or gDNA that made up the material.

Original handling: Cell counts per sample came from amplifying reference gene primers. The protocol was immunoSEQ multiplex PCR, while the TCRdb copy is restricted to in-frame clones and leaves out a portion. That table furnishes V, J and clone size, whereas the DNA furnished D and trimming. The sample has 65,000 to 75,000 clones; approximately 80% are singletons. The CDR3 extends over 13 amino acids. The V gene's germline CDR1 is MNHEY and CDR2 SVGAGI. With 6 bases removed from V and 4 bases from J, the gap between germline ends came to 12 bases. The TCR was taken from a human donor in a cohort sampled during active COVID-19. Sequenced sample: peripheral blood. J is TRBJ1-2 and V is TRBV6-5; perhaps TRBD1 as D (6 bases). The DNA of the CDR3 is TGTGCCAGCAGCAAAACAGGGCCCTATGGCTACACCTTC. This encodes CASSKTGPYGYTF.